This TCR beta chain was profiled in a study of identical twins. General study results and limits: Fewer insertions marked abundant cord blood beta clonotypes; young adult naive trended weakly, memory not at all.

TCRdb redid the calling of the 5' RACE reads with MiXCR, one entry per CDR3 protein. The sample carries about 150,000 distinct CDR3 sequences, roughly 3.3% recorded once. This clonotype occurred many times. Its antigen is not identified. Germline assignment: CDR1 GTSNPN and CDR2 SVGIG (reference sequence). V lost 5 bases and J lost 7; bases outside the gene matches: 7. The CDR3 extends over 12 amino acids. This rearrangement joins TRBV30 to TRBJ1-1, with 7 bases that match TRBD1. The TCR sequence derives from a man younger than 30 in good health. The source material was memory T cells sorted from blood. Written as DNA, the CDR3 is TGTGCCTGGGGGTTGGGACAGATTGAAGCTTTCTTT. Its protein is CAWGLGQIEAFF.